The entry that follows covers one T cell receptor beta chain sequence. Its target is not known. The data originate from a study of T cell responses to AZD1222 COVID-19 vaccine. Notes on the study in general: Most donors were white British and more were female, and clonal diversity was possibly underestimated.

Clones were read by immunoSEQ multiplex PCR, and TCRdb kept only the in-frame ones, dropping some. The sample includes fewer than 200,000 clones, roughly 91% seen only once; the top ten take more than 25%. The CDR3 runs 14 residues. Germline V CDR1 and CDR2: LNHDA, SQIVND (reference sequence). Trimming pared 10 bases from V and 5 bases from J, leaving 20 bases between. The material sequenced was peripheral blood, taken 28 days after the second AZD1222 dose. The receptor comes from an adult who received the AZD1222 COVID-19 vaccine. The rearrangement joins TRBV19 to TRBJ1-1; tentatively, D is TRBD1 (6 bases). CDR3 amino acids: CATTNQGLGTEAFF. In DNA form, the CDR3 reads TGTGCCACGACTAATCAGGGGTTAGGAACTGAAGCTTTCTTT.